The next 14 T cell receptor beta chains were all read from a single sample in a study of blood T cells in healthy people across ages. Together with a sample-barcoded 5' primer, a J-beta primer mix was included in a second PCR lasting about 6 to 11 cycles. TCRdb used MiXCR to reprocess the 5' RACE reads, holding one entry per CDR3 protein. The repertoire holds just over 800,000 distinct CDR3 sequences, with around 62% as singletons. The sequencing sample was made of blood. These receptors were collected from a man aged 30-40 years in good health.

The rearrangement uses TRBV7-2 and TRBJ2-3; 10 positions match TRBD2. Germline-derived CDR1 and CDR2 are SGHTA and FQGNSA. CDR3 size: 14 residues. Trimming took 8 bases from V and 5 from J; bases not matched to a gene: 7. CDR3: CASQRGGLVDTQYF. The CDR3, as DNA: TGTGCCAGCCAGCGGGGGGGGCTGGTAGATACGCAGTATTTT.

This chain joins TRBV10-3 and TRBJ2-1, with D perhaps matching TRBD2 (6 bases). CDR3 length: 16 amino acids. V gave up 2 bases and J gave up 9 bases, with 20 bases separating them. Germline V gene data show CDR1 as ENHRY and CDR2 as SYGVKD. CDR3 loop: CAISEHLRPAGSEQFF. CDR3 sequence (DNA): TGTGCCATCAGTGAGCATCTTCGACCGGCGGGATCTGAGCAGTTCTTC.

This rearrangement joins TRBV2 to TRBJ2-6; D not certain. Trimming stripped 6 bases from V and 0 bases from J, with 9 bases between. Looked up from germline, CDR1 is SNHLY and CDR2 is FYNNEI. The length of the CDR3 is 15 residues. CDR3 in DNA: TGTGCCAGCAGATTTTCGAGCTCTGGGGCCAACGTCCTGACTTTC. Protein product: CASRFSSSGANVLTF.

This chain connects TRBV21-1 to TRBJ1-2; the table gives TRBD1 as D, unverified against the DNA. TRBV21-1 is a known pseudogene. The length of the CDR3 is 17 residues. The CDR3 reads CASRKKQGAPFEYGYTF. The CDR3 nucleotides read TGTGCCAGCAGAAAGAAACAGGGAGCCCCCTTTGAGTATGGCTACACCTTC.

The gene calls are TRBV20-1 and TRBJ2-5; D is perhaps TRBD2 (5 bases). CDR3 length equals 14 residues. The V and J ends lost 0 bases and 1 base respectively, with 9 bases between them. Germline values: CDR1 DFQATT, CDR2 SNEGSKA (reference sequence). CDR3 DNA: TGCAGTGCTAGAGACCCCACTAGCCAAGAGACCCAGTACTTC. Its protein is CSARDPTSQETQYF.

The rearrangement links TRBV4-2 to TRBJ1-2; no clear D gene. V dropped 6 bases and J dropped 2 bases, with 16 bases sitting between them. The CDR3 has 15 residues. Germline CDR1 and CDR2: LGHNA and YNFKEQ. The CDR3 DNA reads TGTGCCAGCAGGGGCGACACTTCGGACAACTATGGCTACACCTTC. It is translated as CASRGDTSDNYGYTF.

This clonotype has more than one count but fewer than ten. This sequence joins TRBV4-3 and TRBJ2-1, with D perhaps TRBD1 (6 bases). The CDR3 has 14 amino acids. Trimming took off 1 base at V and 9 bases at J, with 13 bases between the two ends. Per germline, CDR1 LGHNA and CDR2 YSLEER. CDR3 residues: CASSQVTQGVEQFF. The CDR3, as DNA: TGCGCCAGCAGCCAAGTAACACAGGGTGTTGAGCAGTTCTTC.

This chain links TRBV3-1 with TRBJ2-1; no definite D call. Trimming shortened V by 0 bases and J by 7 bases, and 10 bases separated the two germline ends. The CDR3 has 14 amino acids. Germline values: CDR1 LGHDT, CDR2 YNNKEL (reference sequence). CDR3 amino acids: CASSQEWRRNEQFF. Here the CDR3 DNA reads TGTGCCAGCAGCCAAGAATGGCGGCGGAATGAGCAGTTCTTC.

V gene TRBV10-3 combines with J gene TRBJ2-5; maybe TRBD2 (6 bases). Looked up from germline, CDR1 is ENHRY and CDR2 is SYGVKD. CDR3 length: 17 amino acids. Deletions cut 2 bases from V and 1 base from J, with 17 bases between. As DNA, the CDR3 is TGTGCCATCAGTGAGAACTACGGGCGGGGCCTCCAAGAGACCCAGTACTTC. Amino acids: CAISENYGRGLQETQYF.

The rearrangement links TRBV5-1 to TRBJ2-5; D is perhaps TRBD2 (6 bases). The DNA end favors TRBJ2-7, so the J call may be wrong. This CDR3 comprises 15 residues. Germline V gene data show CDR1 as SGHRS and CDR2 as YFSETQ. The CDR3 bases are TGCGCCAGCAGCTTGGCCCAGGCCGCCGGGGGCGAGCAGTACTTC. Its protein product is CASSLAQAAGGEQYF.

Here the CDR3 DNA reads TGCGCCAGCAGCCAGGGGTTCGGGGGAGGGGAGCAGTACTTC. Protein product: CASSQGFGGGEQYF. This chain uses TRBV4-3 with TRBJ2-7; TRBD2 matches 7 bases. The CDR3 length is 14 residues. Looked up from germline, CDR1 is LGHNA and CDR2 is YSLEER. The ends lost 3 bases at V and 7 bases at J; junction bases unmatched: 9.

The chain employs TRBV5-6 and TRBJ1-2; weak D call: TRBD1 (5 bases). The germline V gene encodes CDR1 SGHDT and CDR2 YYEEEE. V was trimmed by 5 bases and J by 3 bases, leaving 14 bases between them. The CDR3 extends over 14 amino acids. The chain's CDR3 is CASRVRDGYYGYTF. The CDR3 bases are TGTGCCAGCAGGGTAAGGGACGGATACTATGGCTACACCTTC.

Concerning this clonotype itself: Because the CDR3's place on the DNA is in doubt, the DNA is left out and the CDR3 is given as listed by TCRdb. V is TRBV6-5 and J is TRBJ1-1; the table's D gene call, TRBD1, was not cross checked with the DNA. Both ends counted, the CDR3 spans 15 residues. The V gene's germline CDR1 is MNHEY and CDR2 SVGAGI. Here the CDR3 reads CASSSSTVMGAEAFF.

The V call is TRBV3-1, the J call TRBJ2-4, with 8 bases matching TRBD1. The end of the DNA is better explained by TRBJ2-5, so the J call may be wrong. This CDR3 has 13 residues. The V gene's germline CDR1 is LGHDT and CDR2 YNNKEL (reference sequence). This CDR3 reads CASSPTGAKTQYF. In DNA, the CDR3 is TGTGCCAGCAGCCCGACAGGGGCGAAGACCCAGTACTTC.